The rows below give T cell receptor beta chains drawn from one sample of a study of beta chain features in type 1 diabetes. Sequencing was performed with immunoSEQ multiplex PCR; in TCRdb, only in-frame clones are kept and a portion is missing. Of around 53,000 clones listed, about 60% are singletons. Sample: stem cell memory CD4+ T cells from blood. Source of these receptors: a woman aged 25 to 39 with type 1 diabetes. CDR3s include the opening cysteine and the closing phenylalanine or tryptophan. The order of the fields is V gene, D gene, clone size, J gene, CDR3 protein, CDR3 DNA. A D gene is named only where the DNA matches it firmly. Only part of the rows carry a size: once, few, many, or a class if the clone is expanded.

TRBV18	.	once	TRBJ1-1	CASSLQGHPNTDTEAFF	TGTGCCAGCTCACTCCAGGGACATCCGAACACGGACACTGAAGCTTTCTTT
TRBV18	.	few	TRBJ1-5	CASSPNSRDQPQHF	TGTGCCAGCTCACCAAATTCCAGGGATCAGCCCCAGCATTTT
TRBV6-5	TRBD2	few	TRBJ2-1	CASSYGGSGSPNEQFF	TGTGCCAGCAGTTACGGTGGTAGCGGGAGCCCAAATGAGCAGTTCTTC
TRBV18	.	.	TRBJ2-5	CASSPIAGRLETQYF	TGTGCCAGCTCACCAATTGCAGGGAGGCTAGAGACCCAGTACTTC
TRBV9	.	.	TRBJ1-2	CASSSHPGADGYTF	TGTGCCAGCAGCTCTCACCCAGGGGCCGATGGCTACACCTTC
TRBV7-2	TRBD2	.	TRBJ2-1	CASSLAGSGSSYNEQFF	TGTGCCAGCAGCTTAGCAGGTAGCGGGAGTTCCTACAATGAGCAGTTCTTC
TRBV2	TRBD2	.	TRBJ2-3	CASSGLAGVLDTQYF	TGTGCCAGCAGCGGACTAGCGGGGGTATTGGATACGCAGTATTTT
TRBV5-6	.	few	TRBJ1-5	CASSGRGSNQPQHF	TGTGCCAGCAGCGGCAGGGGTAGCAATCAGCCCCAGCATTTT
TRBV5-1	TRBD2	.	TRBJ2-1	CASSLATSGHGDEQFF	TGCGCCAGCAGCTTGGCCACTAGCGGCCATGGAGATGAGCAGTTCTTC
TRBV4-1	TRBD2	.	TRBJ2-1	CASSQKAWLAGSSYNEQFF	TGCGCCAGCAGCCAAAAAGCCTGGCTAGCGGGGAGCTCCTACAATGAGCAGTTCTTC
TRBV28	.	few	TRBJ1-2	CASGGYGYTF	TGTGCCAGCGGAGGCTATGGCTACACCTTC
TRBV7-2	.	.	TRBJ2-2	CASSLGPGDTGELFF	TGTGCCAGCAGCTTAGGTCCAGGGGACACCGGGGAGCTGTTTTTT
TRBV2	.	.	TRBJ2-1	CASSEAGSSYNEQFF	TGTGCCAGCAGTGAGGCGGGGAGCTCCTACAATGAGCAGTTCTTC
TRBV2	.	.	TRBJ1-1	CASSELGARGTEAFF	TGTGCCAGCAGTGAATTAGGGGCCCGGGGGACTGAAGCTTTCTTT
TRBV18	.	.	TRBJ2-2	CASSPGRENTGELFF	TGTGCCAGCTCACCAGGACGGGAGAACACCGGGGAGCTGTTTTTT
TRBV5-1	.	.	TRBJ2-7	CASSQNYEQYF	TGCGCCAGCAGCCAAAACTACGAGCAGTACTTC
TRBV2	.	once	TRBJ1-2	CASGRTTAGGYTF	TGTGCCAGCGGCCGGACGACAGCCGGGGGCTACACCTTC
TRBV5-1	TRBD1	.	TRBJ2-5	CASSWRAGQGAGETQYF	TGCGCCAGCAGCTGGCGGGCCGGACAGGGGGCGGGAGAGACCCAGTACTTC
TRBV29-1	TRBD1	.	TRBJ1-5	CSVQYGQGNNQPQHF	TGCAGCGTTCAATACGGACAGGGGAACAATCAGCCCCAGCATTTT
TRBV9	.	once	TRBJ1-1	CASSGGDTEAFF	TGTGCCAGCAGCGGGGGGGACACTGAAGCTTTCTTT
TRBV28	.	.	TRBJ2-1	CASSLSSGSIEQFF	TGTGCCAGCAGTTTATCGAGCGGGTCCATTGAGCAGTTCTTC
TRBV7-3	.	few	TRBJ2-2	CASSSSYTGELFF	TGTGCCAGCAGCTCGAGTTACACCGGGGAGCTGTTTTTT
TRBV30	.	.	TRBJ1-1	CAWSLVPGLIQAFF	TGTGCCTGGAGTTTAGTCCCGGGACTTATTCAAGCTTTCTTT
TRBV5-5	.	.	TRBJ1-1	CASSLASASTEAFF	TGTGCCAGCAGCTTGGCAAGCGCGAGCACTGAAGCTTTCTTT
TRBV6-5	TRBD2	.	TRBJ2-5	CASSYSTSGSVETQYF	TGTGCCAGCAGTTACTCGACTAGCGGGAGCGTAGAGACCCAGTACTTC
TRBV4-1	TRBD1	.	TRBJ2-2	CASSHGTAYTGELFF	TGCGCCAGCAGCCACGGGACAGCTTACACCGGGGAGCTGTTTTTT
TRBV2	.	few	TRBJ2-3	CASDDRDPQYF	TGTGCCAGCGACGACAGAGACCCGCAGTATTTT
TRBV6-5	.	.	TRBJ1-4	CASKPGMAFEKLFF	TGTGCCAGCAAGCCAGGGATGGCGTTTGAAAAACTGTTTTTT
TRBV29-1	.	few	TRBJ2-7	CSVGASYEQYF	TGCAGCGTTGGGGCCAGCTACGAGCAGTACTTC
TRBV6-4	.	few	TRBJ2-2	CASSVNLAANTGELFF	TGTGCCAGCAGCGTCAACTTGGCGGCTAACACCGGGGAGCTGTTTTTT
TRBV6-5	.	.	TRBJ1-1	CASSPDGVNRAFF	TGTGCCAGCAGTCCGGACGGGGTGAATAGAGCTTTCTTT
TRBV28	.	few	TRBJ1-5	CASRPTGSNQPQHF	TGTGCCAGCAGACCGACGGGTTCGAATCAGCCCCAGCATTTT
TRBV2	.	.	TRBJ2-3	CASSLPGELGTDTQYF	TGTGCCAGCAGCCTCCCGGGGGAGCTCGGCACAGATACGCAGTATTTT
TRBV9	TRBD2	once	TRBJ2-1	CASSVFAGGTGEQFF	TGTGCCAGCAGCGTATTCGCGGGAGGAACGGGGGAGCAGTTCTTC
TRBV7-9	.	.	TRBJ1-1	CASSLEGGAVEAFF	TGTGCCAGCAGCTTAGAAGGGGGGGCAGTCGAAGCTTTCTTT
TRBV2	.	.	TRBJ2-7	CASSRELTYEQYF	TGTGCCAGCAGCAGGGAACTCACCTACGAGCAGTACTTC
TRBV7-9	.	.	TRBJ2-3	CASSLIPTRDTQYF	TGTGCCAGCAGCCTCATCCCAACTAGAGATACGCAGTATTTT
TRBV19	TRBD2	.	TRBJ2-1	CASRPGGPYNEQFF	TGTGCCAGTAGGCCGGGAGGGCCATACAATGAGCAGTTCTTC
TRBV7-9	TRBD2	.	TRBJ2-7	CASSSSTLAGVAEQYF	TGTGCCAGCAGCTCCTCCACCCTAGCGGGAGTTGCCGAGCAGTACTTC
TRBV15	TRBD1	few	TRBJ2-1	CATSSVTTGSNEQFF	TGTGCCACCAGCAGCGTCACGACAGGGTCCAATGAGCAGTTCTTC
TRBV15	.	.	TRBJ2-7	CATSRDGGTAGEQYF	TGTGCCACCAGCAGAGATGGGGGGACTGCGGGCGAGCAGTACTTC
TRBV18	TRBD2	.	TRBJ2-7	CASSPREGPNEQYF	TGTGCCAGCTCACCACGGGAGGGCCCCAACGAGCAGTACTTC
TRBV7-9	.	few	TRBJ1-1	CASSLQAATEAFF	TGTGCCAGCAGCTTACAGGCCGCGACTGAAGCTTTCTTT
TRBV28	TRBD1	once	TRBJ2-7	CASSSSGTGGHEQYF	TGTGCCAGCAGTTCTTCCGGGACAGGGGGCCACGAGCAGTACTTC
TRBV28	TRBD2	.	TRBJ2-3	CASRTSGRAPDTQYF	TGTGCCAGCAGAACTAGCGGGAGGGCCCCTGATACGCAGTATTTT
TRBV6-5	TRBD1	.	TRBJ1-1	CASSYLRGPEAFF	TGTGCCAGCAGTTACCTCAGGGGGCCCGAAGCTTTCTTT
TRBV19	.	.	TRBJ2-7	CASSQMRDEQYF	TGTGCCAGTAGCCAAATGAGGGACGAGCAGTACTTC
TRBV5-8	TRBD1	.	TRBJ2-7	CASSLGTATYEQYF	TGTGCCAGCAGCCTGGGGACAGCTACCTACGAGCAGTACTTC
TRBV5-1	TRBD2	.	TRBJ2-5	CASSSPILRTSKETQYF	TGCGCCAGCAGCTCGCCGATCTTAAGGACTAGCAAAGAGACCCAGTACTTC
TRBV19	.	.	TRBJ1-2	CASSRQAYGYTF	TGTGCCAGTAGTAGACAAGCCTATGGCTACACCTTC
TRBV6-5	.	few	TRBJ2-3	CASSQSDTQYF	TGTGCCAGCAGTCAATCAGATACGCAGTATTTT
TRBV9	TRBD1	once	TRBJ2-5	CASSAGDRVQETQYF	TGTGCCAGCAGCGCGGGGGACAGGGTTCAAGAGACCCAGTACTTC
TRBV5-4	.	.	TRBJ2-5	CASSLNSETQYF	TGTGCCAGCAGCTTAAACTCCGAGACCCAGTACTTC